The rows below give T cell receptor beta chains drawn from one sample of a study of beta chain features in type 1 diabetes. Profiling relied on immunoSEQ multiplex PCR, and the TCRdb table lists in-frame clones only, not all of them. The sample shows about 230,000 clones, about 10% of them seen only once. The sample taken for sequencing was naive CD4+ T cells from blood. All receptors come from a woman aged 18-30 years in good health. CDR3s include the opening cysteine and the closing phenylalanine or tryptophan. D genes are given only for firm matches. Clone size is stated in some rows and not others, as once, few, many or a class when expanded.

size: .; V: TRBV5-4; J: TRBJ1-1; D: .; CDR3: CASSPGNDKSTEAFF; DNA: TGTGCCAGCAGTCCTGGTAACGACAAGTCGACTGAAGCTTTCTTT
size: .; V: TRBV5-1; J: TRBJ2-7; D: TRBD1; CDR3: CASSLGQGAYEQYF; DNA: TGCGCCAGCAGCTTGGGGCAGGGGGCCTACGAGCAGTACTTC
size: few; V: TRBV6-5; J: TRBJ1-2; D: TRBD1; CDR3: CASSYLPGQNSYGYTF; DNA: TGTGCCAGCAGTTACTTGCCGGGACAGAACTCCTATGGCTACACCTTC
size: .; V: TRBV9; J: TRBJ2-7; D: TRBD2; CDR3: CASSVRAGGYEQYF; DNA: TGTGCCAGCAGCGTCCGAGCGGGGGGCTACGAGCAGTACTTC
size: .; V: TRBV2; J: TRBJ2-6; D: .; CDR3: CASSVTPAPGANVLTF; DNA: TGTGCCAGCAGTGTGACTCCCGCGCCGGGGGCCAACGTCCTGACTTTC
size: .; V: TRBV4-1; J: TRBJ1-4; D: .; CDR3: CASSQPTAGRRKEKLFF; DNA: TGCGCCAGCAGCCAACCGACCGCGGGTCGACGGAAAGAAAAACTGTTTTTT
size: .; V: TRBV5-4; J: TRBJ2-2; D: .; CDR3: CASSLAPAGELFF; DNA: TGTGCCAGCAGCTTGGCACCAGCCGGGGAGCTGTTTTTT
size: .; V: TRBV11-2; J: TRBJ1-1; D: .; CDR3: CASRKTGFTEAFF; DNA: TGTGCCAGCAGAAAAACAGGGTTCACTGAAGCTTTCTTT
size: .; V: TRBV5-1; J: TRBJ2-3; D: TRBD1; CDR3: CASSLGTGSRRDTQYF; DNA: TGCGCCAGCAGCTTGGGGACAGGGTCTAGAAGAGATACGCAGTATTTT
size: few; V: TRBV15; J: TRBJ2-5; D: TRBD1; CDR3: CATSGRGQRYQETQYF; DNA: TGTGCCACCAGCGGAAGGGGACAGAGATACCAAGAGACCCAGTACTTC